This T cell receptor (beta chain) was profiled in a study of T cell repertoires in cytomegalovirus infection. For the study at large: It can be stated that public TCR beta signatures indicated CMV infection as well as a matching HLA type.

Worth noting for this clonotype: Its matching antigen is unknown.

Study findings and constraints: CMV carriers with the relevant HLA were identified by cumulative public TCR beta family frequency. There were HLA-C-restricted CMV-specific TCR beta clonotypes dominating the ex vivo response.

V lost 5 bases, J lost 2 bases, and 9 bases stayed unmatched. The CDR3 has 16 residues. CDR1 and CDR2 (germline): MNHEY, SVGAGI. Each CDR3 protein is one row after TCRdb ran MiXCR on the reads. This table has about 830,000 distinct CDR3 sequences, over 25% appearing once. The clonotype originates from a human donor in good health (CMV status not recorded). Some clones in this sample may be carry-over from other donors' samples. The rearrangement links TRBV6-5 to TRBJ1-1, with 9 bases fitting TRBD1. Sequenced material: cultured CD8+ T cells from PBMCs, taken from culture after CMV antigen stimulation. The DNA of the CDR3 is TGTGCCAGCAGTATAACACAGGGGGCGAGAAACACTGAAGCTTTCTTT. Protein product: CASSITQGARNTEAFF.